The 28 T cell receptor beta chains in this list originate from one sample, sequenced in a study of blood T cells in healthy people across ages. Using a J-beta primer mix together with a sample-barcoded 5' primer, a second PCR was run for roughly 6 to 12 cycles. TCRdb processed the 5' RACE reads anew with MiXCR; each CDR3 protein has one entry. Of about 760,000 distinct CDR3 sequences in the sample, roughly 25% are singletons; the top ten hold roughly 9%. These data also featured in a second study, about T cells of mothers and their children.

The sequencing input was blood. These receptor sequences come from a boy aged 5 to 17 in good health.

The chain recombines TRBV9 with TRBJ2-3; 8 bases line up with TRBD2. CDR1 is SGDLS and CDR2 is YYNGEE in the germline V gene. Trimming took 4 bases from V and 3 from J; bases not matched to a gene: 10. This CDR3 is 16 amino acids long. The CDR3 here is CASSLVAGRFTDTQYF. The CDR3, as DNA: TGTGCCAGCAGCCTCGTAGCGGGGAGATTTACAGATACGCAGTATTTT.

The genes are TRBV2 and TRBJ1-1; tentatively, D is TRBD1 (5 bases). CDR1 and CDR2 (germline): SNHLY, FYNNEI. The CDR3 covers 12 residues. Deletions cut 11 bases from V and 1 base from J, with 11 bases between. This CDR3 reads CAWRGGNTEAFF. Here the CDR3 DNA reads TGTGCCTGGCGTGGGGGGAACACTGAAGCTTTCTTT.

The chain is built from TRBV29-1 and TRBJ2-7; D unresolved. The V end was cut by 7 bases, the J end by 3 bases, with 13 bases between. The CDR3 runs to 12 residues. Per the germline V gene, CDR1 is SQVTM and CDR2 is ANQGSEA. CDR3 region: CSALKGNYEQYF. DNA for the CDR3: TGCAGCGCCCTGAAGGGCAACTACGAGCAGTACTTC.

This clonotype has more than one count but fewer than ten. The chain combines TRBV27 with TRBJ2-5, with D perhaps matching TRBD2 (5 bases). Germline CDR1 MNHEY, CDR2 SMNVEV (reference sequence). The CDR3 length is 14 residues. V shed 3 bases and J shed 0 bases, with 8 bases lying between them. CDR3 protein: CASSFVGDQETQYF. As DNA, the CDR3 is TGTGCCAGCAGTTTTGTCGGGGACCAAGAGACCCAGTACTTC.

The chain recombines TRBV10-3 with TRBJ1-2; D remains ambiguous. Germline CDR1 ENHRY, CDR2 SYGVKD. Trimming removed 3 bases from V and 7 bases from J, with 12 bases in between. The CDR3 sequence is 13 residues long. The CDR3 loop reads CAISDSAGAGYTF. For the CDR3, the DNA is TGTGCCATCAGTGATTCGGCGGGAGCTGGCTACACCTTC.

This clonotype was observed a few times. In DNA form, the CDR3 reads TGTGCCAGCAGCGTAGCTACGGCCCTGGGACAGGGCACCGGGGAGCTGTTTTTT. The encoded protein is CASSVATALGQGTGELFF. This chain connects TRBV9 to TRBJ2-2; 9 bases are shared with TRBD1. J gave up 4 bases and V 0 bases, and 10 bases lay outside the gene matches. CDR1 SGDLS and CDR2 YYNGEE come from the germline V gene. This CDR3 region has 18 residues.

With respect to this clonotype: A junction boundary mismatches the germline segment, possibly from a read error. The gene calls are TRBV6-5 and TRBJ2-7, with D perhaps matching TRBD2 (5 bases). Germline CDR1 reads MNHEY; CDR2 reads SVGAGI. The CDR3 spans 13 residues. The CDR3 nucleotides are TGCGCCAGCAGTACCGCATCGGGGTACGAGCAGTACTTC. Translated, it gives CASSTASGYEQYF.

The V and J genes are TRBV5-1 and TRBJ2-2; 10 nucleotides agree with TRBD1. The CDR3 extends over 15 amino acids. CDR1 and CDR2 from the germline V gene are SGHRS and YFSETQ. V shed 4 bases, J shed 5 bases, and the junction held 5 bases outside the gene matches. This chain's CDR3 is CASSTTGGDTGELFF. Written as DNA, the CDR3 is TGCGCCAGCAGCACGACAGGGGGCGATACCGGGGAGCTGTTTTTT. Full variable domain (remainder filled in from reference TRBV5-1 and TRBJ2-2): KAGVTQTPRYLIKTRGQQVTLSCSPISGHRSVSWYQQTPGQGLQFLFEYFSETQRNKGNFPGRFSGRQFSNSRSEMNVSTLELGDSALYLCASSTTGGDTGELFFGEGSRLTVL.

This clonotype has only a few counts. J is TRBJ2-3 and V is TRBV2, with D possibly matching TRBD2 (5 bases). The CDR3 is made up of 15 amino acids. The germline CDR1 and CDR2 sequences are SNHLY and FYNNEI. With 5 bases removed from V and 6 bases from J, the gap between germline ends came to 18 bases. The CDR3 DNA follows: TGTGCCAGCAGTCAACCTAGCATCCCATCTGATACGCAGTATTTT. It is translated as CASSQPSIPSDTQYF.

The table lists this clonotype with a few counts. The chain's CDR3 is CSVSDRYNEQFF. For the CDR3, the DNA is TGCAGCGTTTCGGATAGGTACAATGAGCAGTTCTTC. The chain has TRBV29-1 and TRBJ2-1; D call uncertain. Per germline, CDR1 SQVTM and CDR2 ANQGSEA. The CDR3 runs to 12 residues. The V end was cut by 5 bases, the J end by 4 bases, with 9 bases between.

The chain uses TRBV7-2 and TRBJ1-3; D call uncertain. Trimming removed 5 bases from V and 2 bases from J, with 7 bases in between. Looked up from germline, CDR1 is SGHTA and CDR2 is FQGNSA. The CDR3 totals 13 residues. CDR3 protein: CASSTVPGNTIYF. CDR3 nucleotides: TGTGCCAGCAGCACTGTCCCTGGAAACACCATATATTTT.

CDR3 nucleotides: TGTGCCAGCAGTTTTTCACCGGTCGGCGGGAATGAAAAACTGTTTTTT. This encodes CASSFSPVGGNEKLFF. The V gene is TRBV12-3 or TRBV12-4, the J gene TRBJ1-4; D is unresolved. CDR3 length equals 16 residues. The V end was cut by 3 bases, the J end by 5 bases, with 16 bases between.

The rearrangement joins TRBV6-5 to TRBJ1-3, with a possible D match to TRBD1 (6 bases). Trimming removed 2 bases at V and 3 bases at J, with 17 bases between. The germline gives CDR1 MNHEY, CDR2 SVGAGI. The length of the CDR3 is 17 residues. CDR3 coding DNA: TGTGCCAGCAGTTACCCAAGGGGGGCCCGGGATGGAAACACCATATATTTT. As protein: CASSYPRGARDGNTIYF.

This clonotype has ten or more counts. This sequence joins TRBV12-3 or TRBV12-4 and TRBJ2-1, with D hard to call. V dropped 1 base and J dropped 7 bases, with 5 bases sitting between them. CDR3 size: 12 residues. CDR3 in DNA: TGTGCCAGCAGTTTAGTCCGTAATGAGCAGTTCTTC. Amino acid sequence: CASSLVRNEQFF.

This clonotype was seen only a few times. The rearrangement uses TRBV7-9 and TRBJ2-3; D not certain. The CDR3 sequence is 15 residues long. Germline CDR1 and CDR2: SEHNR and FQNEAQ (reference sequence). Trimming removed 1 base at V and 4 bases at J, with 12 bases between. DNA of the CDR3: TGTGCCAGCAGCTTAGTTCTGACGATATCAGATACGCAGTATTTT. Protein: CASSLVLTISDTQYF.

CDR3 sequence reads: CAIATLGFDEQFF. The CDR3, as DNA: TGTGCCATCGCGACATTGGGTTTCGATGAGCAGTTCTTC. The chain recombines TRBV10-3 with TRBJ2-1; D not certain. V lost 8 bases and J 8 bases, leaving 16 bases between the germline ends. The V gene's germline CDR1 is ENHRY and CDR2 SYGVKD. The CDR3 contains 13 residues.

This clonotype was observed a few times. This chain joins TRBV7-3 and TRBJ2-2; 12 bases line up with TRBD2. Germline V gives CDR1 SGHTA, CDR2 FQGTGA. The CDR3 length is 16 residues. V was pared by 5 bases and J by 4 bases, with 5 bases of the junction left unmatched. CDR3 residues: CASSPLAGGPTGELFF. The CDR3, as DNA: TGTGCCAGCAGCCCCCTAGCGGGAGGGCCCACCGGGGAGCTGTTTTTT.

The sample holds a few counts of this clonotype. The chain combines TRBV5-5 with TRBJ2-1; 9 nucleotides agree with TRBD2. The length of the CDR3 is 17 residues. Germline lookup yields CDR1 SGHKS and CDR2 YYEKEE (reference sequence). Germline trimming cut 0 bases from V and 5 bases from J; bases unmatched to any gene: 9. The CDR3 DNA reads TGTGCCAGCAGCTTGGGTAGCGGGAGTGGGTCCCACAATGAGCAGTTCTTC. Translation: CASSLGSGSGSHNEQFF.

In its sample, this clonotype was seen a few times. This chain uses TRBV7-2 with TRBJ2-4, with D unclear. The germline V gene has CDR1 SGHTA and CDR2 FQGNSA. Trimming left V 6 bases short and J 0 bases short, with 12 bases between. The CDR3 length is 15 residues. For the CDR3, the DNA is TGTGCCAGCAGTCGACCCGATCTAGCCAAAAACATTCAGTACTTC. Its translation is CASSRPDLAKNIQYF.

In this sample, this clonotype turned up a few times. CDR3 coding DNA: TGCAGTGCTAAAGCTAGCGGGGGGGCCGGGACCCAGTACTTC. Amino acid sequence: CSAKASGGAGTQYF. The rearrangement uses TRBV20-1 and TRBJ2-1; TRBD2 aligns across 12 bases. The J call may be in error: the DNA end matches TRBJ2-5 better. Per germline, CDR1 DFQATT and CDR2 SNEGSKA (reference sequence). This CDR3 has 14 residues.

This clonotype was counted between two and nine times. The chain couples TRBV7-9 to TRBJ2-5, with a possible D match to TRBD1 (6 bases). There are 15 residues in the CDR3. Between the trimmed V and J ends, which lost 5 bases and 4 bases, there was a span of 17 bases. Germline-derived CDR1 and CDR2 are SEHNR and FQNEAQ (reference sequence). The CDR3 nucleotides are TGTGCCAGCAGCATGACCCAAGGACAGAGAGAGACCCAGTACTTC. Protein sequence: CASSMTQGQRETQYF.

The rearrangement links TRBV28 to TRBJ2-1, with 7 bases that match TRBD2. In germline, CDR1 is MDHEN, CDR2 SYDVKM. Trimming took 2 bases from V and 7 from J; bases not matched to a gene: 8. This CDR3 region has 15 residues. The CDR3 nucleotides read TGTGCCAGCAGTTTAGGCGGGAGCAGAACGAATGAGCAGTTCTTC. This encodes CASSLGGSRTNEQFF. Full variable domain (missing parts from reference TRBV28 and TRBJ2-1): DVKVTQSSRYLVKRTGEKVFLECVQDMDHENMFWYRQDPGLGLRLIYFSYDVKMKEKGDIPEGYSVSREKKERFSLILESASTNQTSMYLCASSLGGSRTNEQFFGPGTRLTVL.

This clonotype was picked up a small number of times. V gene TRBV7-8 combines with J gene TRBJ2-7; D may be TRBD1 or TRBD2 (6 bases each). With 7 bases removed from V and 5 bases from J, the gap between germline ends came to 12 bases. This CDR3 spans 12 amino acids. Germline CDR1 reads SGHVS; CDR2 reads FQNEAQ. The CDR3 region has the DNA TGTGCCAGCAATCTGGGGGGCGACGAGCAGTACTTC. This encodes CASNLGGDEQYF.

The V and J genes are TRBV5-1 and TRBJ2-6, with no clear D. Germline values: CDR1 SGHRS, CDR2 YFSETQ. Trimming cost V 0 bases and J 0 bases, with 10 bases left between them. CDR3 length equals 17 residues. The CDR3 reads CASSLVGSNSGANVLTF. CDR3 sequence (DNA): TGCGCCAGCAGCTTGGTTGGATCCAACTCTGGGGCCAACGTCCTGACTTTC.

This clonotype showed up just a few times. The chain links TRBV6-1 to TRBJ2-1; 8 bases are shared with TRBD2. The CDR3 is made up of 15 amino acids. J lost 5 bases, V lost 4 bases, and 7 bases had no gene match. Per germline, CDR1 MNHNS and CDR2 SASEGT. CDR3 nucleotide sequence: TGTGCCAGCAGTGGGGCAAGAGCGGGGGACAATGAGCAGTTCTTC. Protein: CASSGARAGDNEQFF.

The genes are TRBV6-5 and TRBJ2-1; D call uncertain. Germline V gene sequence: CDR1 MNHEY, CDR2 SVGAGI. V was trimmed by 8 bases and J by 4 bases, leaving 6 bases between them. The CDR3 totals 11 residues. The CDR3, as DNA: TGTGCCAGCTTTCAATACAATGAGCAGTTCTTC. Translated, it gives CASFQYNEQFF.

This clonotype was counted a few times. The CDR3 bases are TGTGCCAGCTCACACGGGGAACAAGAGACCCAGTACTTC. Its protein is CASSHGEQETQYF. This rearrangement joins TRBV18 to TRBJ2-5; TRBD2 might be the D (5 bases). Looked up from germline, CDR1 is KGHSH and CDR2 is LQKENI. The ends were cut back, 4 bases at V and 2 bases at J, with 8 bases in the middle. CDR3 length equals 13 residues. The variable domain in full, completed from reference TRBV18 and TRBJ2-5, reads NAGVMQNPRHLVRRRGQEARLRCSPMKGHSHVYWYRQLPEEGLKFMVYLQKENIIDESGMPKERFSAEFPKEGPSILRIQQVVRGDSAAYFCASSHGEQETQYFGPGTRLLVL.

The chain employs TRBV28 and TRBJ2-1, with D unresolved. The CDR3 runs 15 residues. Germline CDR1 is MDHEN and CDR2 is SYDVKM. Trimming removed 3 bases from V and 8 bases from J, with 17 bases in between. The CDR3 here is CASSLDQASRDEQFF. As DNA, the CDR3 is TGTGCCAGCAGTTTGGACCAGGCCTCACGGGATGAGCAGTTCTTC.